By proportion, the clone carrying this T cell receptor beta chain is medium-sized. The length of the CDR3 is 12 residues. The V gene's germline CDR1 is MGHDK and CDR2 SYGVNS. V was clipped by 3 bases and J by 3 bases, with 5 bases between them. These data are taken from a study of CD4 and CD8 cells across lung adenocarcinoma regions. Localized lung adenocarcinoma, a non-small cell lung cancer, affected the donors. TCRdb recomputed calls from the PCR reads with MiXCR, one row per CDR3 protein. The profile shows roughly 24,000 distinct CDR3 sequences, roughly half of them singletons. Sequencing was performed on CD4+ T cells from the center of a lung tumor. The TCR sequence derives from a male donor with lung adenocarcinoma. The CD4 and CD8 labels of this study may be unreliable. The chain has TRBV25-1 and TRBJ2-5; no definite D call. CDR3 sequence: CASSDPEETQYF. The CDR3 DNA reads as TGTGCCAGCAGTGATCCAGAAGAGACCCAGTACTTC.